This T cell receptor (beta chain) is drawn from a study of blood T cell repertoires in COVID-19. This CDR3 has 13 amino acids. The V end lost 6 bases, the J end lost 0 bases, and 9 bases lay between the germline ends. Per the germline V gene, CDR1 is SQVTM and CDR2 is ANQGSEA. Recovered status applied to Cohort 3 donors who had two consecutive negative PCRs. It also applied to those with clearance or with symptom resolution. Data came from immunoSEQ multiplex PCR; TCRdb stores just in-frame clones and leaves some out. The data show approximately 270,000 clones, about nine tenths seen once. This TCR was sampled from a man in his forties or fifties who had recovered from COVID-19. Input material: PBMCs or T cells enriched from blood (not recorded which). The gene calls are TRBV29-1 and TRBJ1-5; D is perhaps TRBD1 (5 bases). The CDR3 DNA is TGCAGCGTGCGGGGCCTTAGCAATCAGCCCCAGCATTTT. It codes for CSVRGLSNQPQHF.